What follows is one T cell receptor (beta chain) and its context. Its antigen is not identified. The source of the sample is a study of T-cell memory formation after mild COVID-19. After 5'RACE with constant-segment primers, TCR alpha and TCR beta cDNA libraries carrying sample barcodes and UMIs were obtained. TCRdb used MiXCR to reprocess the 5' RACE reads, holding one entry per CDR3 protein. The sample includes more than 150,000 distinct CDR3 sequences, less than 20% of them seen just once. General study results and limits: The CD4+ clones that contracted clustered mainly within CM and EM, and the CD8+ clones concentrated in EMRA. Clones that contracted from day 15 to 85 had balanced CD4/CD8; later expanders were CD4+ biased.

V was pared by 1 base and J by 1 base, with 1 base of the junction left unmatched. Germline values: CDR1 KGHDR, CDR2 SFDVKD. The CDR3 length is 15 residues. This TCR came from a young man who had mild COVID-19 (a few samples of this study predate the infection). Cell type and time point are not known. The sequenced material came from PBMCs or a T cell subset sorted from them (not recorded which). The chain couples TRBV24-1 to TRBJ2-3; 7 bases match TRBD2. CDR3 nucleotide sequence: TGTGCCACCAGTGATTTAGGGAGGGGCACAGATACGCAGTATTTT. Amino acid sequence: CATSDLGRGTDTQYF.